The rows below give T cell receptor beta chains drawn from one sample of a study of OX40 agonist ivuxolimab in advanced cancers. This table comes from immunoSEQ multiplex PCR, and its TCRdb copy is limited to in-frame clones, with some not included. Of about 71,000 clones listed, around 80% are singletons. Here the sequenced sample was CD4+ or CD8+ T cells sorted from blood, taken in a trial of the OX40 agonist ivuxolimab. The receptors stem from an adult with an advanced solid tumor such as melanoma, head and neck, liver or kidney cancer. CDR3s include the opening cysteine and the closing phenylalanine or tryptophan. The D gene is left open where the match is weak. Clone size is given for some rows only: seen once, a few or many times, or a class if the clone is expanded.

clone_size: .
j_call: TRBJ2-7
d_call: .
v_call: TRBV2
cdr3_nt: TGTGCCAGCAGGGGACGGGACACATACGAGCAGTACTTC
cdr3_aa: CASRGRDTYEQYF

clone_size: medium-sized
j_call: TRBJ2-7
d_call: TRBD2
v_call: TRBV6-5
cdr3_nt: TGTGCCAGCACCCTACTAGCGGGAGATAGCGAGCAGTACTTC
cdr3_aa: CASTLLAGDSEQYF

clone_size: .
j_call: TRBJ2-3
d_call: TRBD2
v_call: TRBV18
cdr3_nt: TGTGCCAGCTCACCACCACTAGCGGGAACAGATACGCAGTATTTT
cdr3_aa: CASSPPLAGTDTQYF

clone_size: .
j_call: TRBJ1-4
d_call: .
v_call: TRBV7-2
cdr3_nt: TGTGCCAGCAGCTTAGAAGGGAGGAGTAATGAAAAACTGTTTTTT
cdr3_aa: CASSLEGRSNEKLFF

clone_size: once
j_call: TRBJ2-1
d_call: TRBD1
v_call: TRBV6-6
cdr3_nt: TGTGCCAGCGGACAGGGGGGATCCTACAATGAGCAGTTCTTC
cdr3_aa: CASGQGGSYNEQFF

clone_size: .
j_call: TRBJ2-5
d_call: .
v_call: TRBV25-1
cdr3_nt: TGTGCCAGCAGTGAAGCGGGCCCGGAGACCCAGTACTTC
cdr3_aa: CASSEAGPETQYF

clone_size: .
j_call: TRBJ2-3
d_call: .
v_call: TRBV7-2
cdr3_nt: TGTGCCAGCAGCAGGGCTTTCGGGAGCACCACAGATACGCAGTATTTT
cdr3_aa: CASSRAFGSTTDTQYF

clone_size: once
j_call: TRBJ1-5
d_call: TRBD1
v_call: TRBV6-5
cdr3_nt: TGTGCCAGCAGCTGGGACAGCTTCAATCAGCCCCAGCATTTT
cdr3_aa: CASSWDSFNQPQHF

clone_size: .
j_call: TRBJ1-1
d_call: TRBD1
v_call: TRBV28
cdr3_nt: TGTGCCAGCAGTCCCGCCGGGACAGGAGGTGAAGCTTTCTTT
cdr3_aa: CASSPAGTGGEAFF

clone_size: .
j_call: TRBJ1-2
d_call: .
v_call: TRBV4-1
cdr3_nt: TGCGCCAGCAGCCAAGATAAGGATTATCTAAACTATGGCTACACCTTC
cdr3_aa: CASSQDKDYLNYGYTF

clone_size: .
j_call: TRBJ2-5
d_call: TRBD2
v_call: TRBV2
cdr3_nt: TGTGCCAGCCTCCCGAGGGTAGCGGGAGGTGAGACCCAGTACTTC
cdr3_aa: CASLPRVAGGETQYF

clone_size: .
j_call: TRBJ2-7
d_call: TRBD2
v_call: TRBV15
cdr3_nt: TGTGCCACCAGCGGGCGACTAGCGGGGGCCGGGGAGCAGTACTTC
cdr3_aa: CATSGRLAGAGEQYF

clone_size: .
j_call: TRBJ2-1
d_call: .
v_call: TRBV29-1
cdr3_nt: TGCAGCGCCAGGGAGGTTATTGAGCAGTTCTTC
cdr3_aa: CSAREVIEQFF

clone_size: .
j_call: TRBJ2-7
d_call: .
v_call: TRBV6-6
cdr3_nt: TGTGCCAGCAACCAACTCCCCCCCGGGAGCTCCTACGAGCAGTACTTC
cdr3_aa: CASNQLPPGSSYEQYF

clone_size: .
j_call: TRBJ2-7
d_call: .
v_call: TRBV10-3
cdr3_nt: TGTGCCATCAGTGAGTCTCCCGGATACGAGCAGTACTTC
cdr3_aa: CAISESPGYEQYF

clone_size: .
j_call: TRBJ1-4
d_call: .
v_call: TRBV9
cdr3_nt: TGTGCCAGCAGCGTAGGGGTTAATGAAAAACTGTTTTTT
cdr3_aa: CASSVGVNEKLFF

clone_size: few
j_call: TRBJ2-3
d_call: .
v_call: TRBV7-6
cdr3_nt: TGTGCCAGCAGCCCAGATGAGCGGGTGAGGGCAGATACGCAGTATTTT
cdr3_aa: CASSPDERVRADTQYF

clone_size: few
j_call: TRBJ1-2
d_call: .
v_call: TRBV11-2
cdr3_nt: TGTGCCAGCAGCTCGACAGAGTATGGCTACACCTTC
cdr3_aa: CASSSTEYGYTF

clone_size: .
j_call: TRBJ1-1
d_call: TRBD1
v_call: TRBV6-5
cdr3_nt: TGTGCCAGCAGTTCCGGGACAGGGGTGAACACTGAAGCTTTCTTT
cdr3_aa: CASSSGTGVNTEAFF

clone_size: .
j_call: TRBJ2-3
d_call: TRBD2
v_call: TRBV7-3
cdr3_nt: TGTGCCAGCAGCCTCGGGACTAGCGGGGGGTCTAATACGCAGTATTTT
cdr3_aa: CASSLGTSGGSNTQYF

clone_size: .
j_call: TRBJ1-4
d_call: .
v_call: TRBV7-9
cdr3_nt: TGTGCCAGCATGGAGTTCGCTAATGAAAAACTGTTTTTT
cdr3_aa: CASMEFANEKLFF

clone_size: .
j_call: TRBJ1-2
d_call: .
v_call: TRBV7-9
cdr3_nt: TGTGCCAGCAGCTTAGCACAGGGAGATGGCTACACCTTC
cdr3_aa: CASSLAQGDGYTF

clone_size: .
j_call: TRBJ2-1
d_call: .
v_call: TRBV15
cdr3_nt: TGTGCCACCAGCAGAGGGAGGGGGGGCCCGCGTGAGCAGTTCTTC
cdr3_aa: CATSRGRGGPREQFF

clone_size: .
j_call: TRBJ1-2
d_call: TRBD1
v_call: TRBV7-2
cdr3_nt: TGTGCCAGCAGCTCAACAGGGGTCTACACCTTC
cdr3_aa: CASSSTGVYTF

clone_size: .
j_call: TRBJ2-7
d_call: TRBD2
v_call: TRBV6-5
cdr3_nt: TGTGCCAGCAGAGTAGCGGGAGGGCAACCCTACGAGCAGTACTTC
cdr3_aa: CASRVAGGQPYEQYF

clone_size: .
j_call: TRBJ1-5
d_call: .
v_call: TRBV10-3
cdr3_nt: TGTGCCATCAGTGAAGGGCAGGATAGCAATCAGCCCCAGCATTTT
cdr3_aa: CAISEGQDSNQPQHF

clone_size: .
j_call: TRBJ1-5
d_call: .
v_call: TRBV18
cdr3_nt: TGTGCCAGCTCACCAGCGGGGGGCAAAAGGAGCAATCAGCCCCAGCATTTT
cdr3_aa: CASSPAGGKRSNQPQHF

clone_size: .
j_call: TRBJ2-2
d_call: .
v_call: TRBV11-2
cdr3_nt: TGTGCCAGCAGCTTAGGCAGGGGTGGAAACACCGGGGAGCTGTTTTTT
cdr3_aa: CASSLGRGGNTGELFF

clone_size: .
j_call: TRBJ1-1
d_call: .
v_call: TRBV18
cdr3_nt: TGTGCCAGCTCACCGCAATTTAGGGAGAAGGGCACTGAAGCTTTCTTT
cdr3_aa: CASSPQFREKGTEAFF

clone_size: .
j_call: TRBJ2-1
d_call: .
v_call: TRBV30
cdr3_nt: TGTGCCTGGAGTGGGGCCGGGACATCGGTGTTTGGGAGATCTTACAATGAGCAGTTCTTC
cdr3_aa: CAWSGAGTSVFGRSYNEQFF

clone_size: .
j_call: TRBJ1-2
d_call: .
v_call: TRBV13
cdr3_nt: TGTGCCAGCAGCTTGGATGGGGGGGCTAACTATGGCTACACCTTC
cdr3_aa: CASSLDGGANYGYTF

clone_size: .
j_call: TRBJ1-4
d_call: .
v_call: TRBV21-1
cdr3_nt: TGTGCCCCTTCTATGGACGGAACTAATGAAAAACTGTTTTTT
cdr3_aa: CAPSMDGTNEKLFF

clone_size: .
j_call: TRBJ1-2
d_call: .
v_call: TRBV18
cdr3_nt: TGTGCCAGCTCACCGGGGGGGGCTAAGGACTATGGCTACACCTTC
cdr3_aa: CASSPGGAKDYGYTF

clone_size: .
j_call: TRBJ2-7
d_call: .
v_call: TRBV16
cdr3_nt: TGTGCCAGCAGCCAAATCGGGGTCTACGAGCAGTACTTC
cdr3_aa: CASSQIGVYEQYF

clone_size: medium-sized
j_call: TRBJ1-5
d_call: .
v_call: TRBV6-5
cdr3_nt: TGTGCCAGCAGTTATACACCGCCCCAGGGGAATCAGCCCCAGCATTTT
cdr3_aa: CASSYTPPQGNQPQHF

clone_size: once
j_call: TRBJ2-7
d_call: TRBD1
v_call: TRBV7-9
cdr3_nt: TGTGCCAGCACGCAGGCCGGGACAGGGGACTACGAGCAGTACTTC
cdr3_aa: CASTQAGTGDYEQYF

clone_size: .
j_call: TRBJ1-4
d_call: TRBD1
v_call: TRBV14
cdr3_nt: TGTGCCAGCAGCCCGATCTCAGGGGGAAGAAATGAAAAACTGTTTTTT
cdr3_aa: CASSPISGGRNEKLFF

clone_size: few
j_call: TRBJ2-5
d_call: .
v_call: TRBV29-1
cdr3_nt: TGCAGCGTTGAAGACTCTTGGACAGACGGGGCCCAGTACTTC
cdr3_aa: CSVEDSWTDGAQYF

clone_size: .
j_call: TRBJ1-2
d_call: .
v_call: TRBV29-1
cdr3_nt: TGCAGCGTTGAAGGAAGTCGAACGGTCTACACCTTC
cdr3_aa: CSVEGSRTVYTF

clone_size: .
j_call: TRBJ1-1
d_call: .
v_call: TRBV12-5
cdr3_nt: TGTGCTAGTGGGACGGGACGGGGGTTGACTGAAGCTTTCTTT
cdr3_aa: CASGTGRGLTEAFF

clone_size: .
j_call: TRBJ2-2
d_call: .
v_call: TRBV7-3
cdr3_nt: TGTGCCAGCAGCTTAGGGGTCACCAGCACCGGGGAGCTGTTTTTT
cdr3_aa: CASSLGVTSTGELFF

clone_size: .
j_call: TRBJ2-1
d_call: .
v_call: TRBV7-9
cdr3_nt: TGTGCCAGCAGCTCACCGTGGGGACCCAGCAGGTCACCCAATGAGCAGTTCTTC
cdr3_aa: CASSSPWGPSRSPNEQFF

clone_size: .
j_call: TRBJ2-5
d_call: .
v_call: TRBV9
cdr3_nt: TGTGCCAGCAGCGGATACCCCCGAGACAGAGAGACCCAGTACTTC
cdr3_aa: CASSGYPRDRETQYF

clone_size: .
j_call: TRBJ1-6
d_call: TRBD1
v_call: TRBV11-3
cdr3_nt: TGTGCCAGCAGCCGGGGACAGGGGGCCCTCTATAATTCACCCCTCCACTTT
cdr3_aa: CASSRGQGALYNSPLHF

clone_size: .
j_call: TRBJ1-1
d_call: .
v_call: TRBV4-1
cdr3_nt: TGCGCCAGCAGCCAAGATTCGGGATCCCGTAACGCTTTCTTT
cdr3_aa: CASSQDSGSRNAFF

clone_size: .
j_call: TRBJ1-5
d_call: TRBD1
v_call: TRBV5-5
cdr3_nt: TGTGCCAGCAGCCAGGGGGATCAGCCCCAGCATTTT
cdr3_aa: CASSQGDQPQHF

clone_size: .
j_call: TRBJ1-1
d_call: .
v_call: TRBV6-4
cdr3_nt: TGTGCCAGCAGAAGACAGGTGAACACTGAAGCTTTCTTT
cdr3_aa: CASRRQVNTEAFF

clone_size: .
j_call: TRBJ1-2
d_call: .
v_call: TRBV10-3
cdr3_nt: TGTGCCGCCAGGGGCTCCGGGCAAACTAACTATGGCTACACCTTC
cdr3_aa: CAARGSGQTNYGYTF

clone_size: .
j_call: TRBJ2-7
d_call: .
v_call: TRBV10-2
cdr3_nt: TGCGCCAGCAGCGCTCAAAAGTACGAGCAGTACTTC
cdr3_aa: CASSAQKYEQYF

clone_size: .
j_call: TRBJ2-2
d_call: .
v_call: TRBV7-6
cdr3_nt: TGTGCCAGCAGCTTAAGTGGGTCCGGGGAGCTGTTTTTT
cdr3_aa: CASSLSGSGELFF

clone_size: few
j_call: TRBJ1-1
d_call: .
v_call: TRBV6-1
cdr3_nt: TGTGCCAGCAGTGAAGCGGGTCAGGCGGAACCGGCTTTCTTT
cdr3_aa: CASSEAGQAEPAFF

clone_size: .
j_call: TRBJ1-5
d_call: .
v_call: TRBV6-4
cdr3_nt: TGTGCCAGCAGTAGGGACCGAGATCAGCCCCAGCATTTT
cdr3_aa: CASSRDRDQPQHF